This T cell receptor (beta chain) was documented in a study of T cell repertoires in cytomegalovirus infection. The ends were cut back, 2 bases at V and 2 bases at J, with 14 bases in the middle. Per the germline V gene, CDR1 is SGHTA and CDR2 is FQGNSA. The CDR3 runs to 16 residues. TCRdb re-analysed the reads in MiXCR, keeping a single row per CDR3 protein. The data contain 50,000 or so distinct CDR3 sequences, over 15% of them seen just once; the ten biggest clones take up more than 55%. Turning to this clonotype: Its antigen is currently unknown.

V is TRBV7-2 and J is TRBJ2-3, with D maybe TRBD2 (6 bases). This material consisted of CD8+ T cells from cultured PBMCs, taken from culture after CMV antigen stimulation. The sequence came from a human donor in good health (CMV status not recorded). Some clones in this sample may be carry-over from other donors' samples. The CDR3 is CASSLITREPTDTQYF. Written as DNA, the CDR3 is TGTGCCAGCAGCTTAATAACCCGGGAGCCCACAGATACGCAGTATTTT.